The 27 T cell receptor beta chains reported below all come from one sample, sequenced in a study of T-cell reconstitution after alpha-beta-depleted transplantation in children. As it was prepared, the TCRbeta library received unique molecular identifiers. TCRdb called the PCR reads again in MiXCR, with one record for every CDR3 protein. The data contain 70,000 or so distinct CDR3 sequences, approximately 11% of them seen just once; the ten biggest clones take up 13%. The starting material was PBMCs, obtained before TCRalphabeta/CD19-depleted stem cell transplant. All receptors derive from a boy aged 5 to 17 with acute myeloid leukemia, due to receive a stem cell transplant.

This clonotype was seen a handful of times. This chain connects TRBV19 to TRBJ2-5; D may be TRBD2 (6 bases). Germline CDR1 reads LNHDA; CDR2 reads SQIVND (reference sequence). The V gene lost 1 base and the J gene lost 4 bases, with 16 bases spanning the gap. This CDR3 has 16 residues. CDR3 coding DNA: TGTGCCAGTAGTATAGGGGTAGCGGAACCCCGAGAGACCCAGTACTTC. Encoded protein: CASSIGVAEPRETQYF.

The chain combines TRBV6-1 with TRBJ2-7; a weak D match, TRBD1 (5 bases). Deletions cut 5 bases from V and 4 bases from J, with 12 bases between. The CDR3 loop spans 13 amino acids. Germline CDR1 MNHNS, CDR2 SASEGT. As DNA, the CDR3 is TGTGCCAGCAGTCCCTGGGCAGGGTACGAGCAGTACTTC. The encoded protein is CASSPWAGYEQYF.

This clonotype was recorded at least ten times. The V call is TRBV29-1, the J call TRBJ2-2, with TRBD1 as a possible D gene (6 bases). Per the germline V gene, CDR1 is SQVTM and CDR2 is ANQGSEA. This CDR3 has 12 residues. The germline V and J ends were trimmed by 4 bases and 5 bases, with 8 bases remaining between them. The CDR3 nucleotides read TGCAGCGTTGCCACAGGGACCGGGGAGCTGTTTTTT. Amino acid sequence: CSVATGTGELFF.

This clonotype was counted at least ten times. The chain combines TRBV7-6 with TRBJ2-3; a possible D gene is TRBD1 (6 bases). Between the trimmed V and J ends, which lost 1 base and 5 bases, there was a span of 13 bases. The CDR3 spans 15 residues. Germline lookup yields CDR1 SGHVS and CDR2 FNYEAQ. The CDR3 nucleotides are TGTGCCAGCAGCTTAGTCCCAGGGGCACAAGATACGCAGTATTTT. This sequence encodes CASSLVPGAQDTQYF.

This clonotype was seen ten or more times. The V gene is TRBV18, the J gene TRBJ2-7; a weak D match, TRBD2 (6 bases). Germline CDR1 and CDR2: KGHSH and LQKENI. The CDR3 is 12 amino acids. V shed 6 bases and J shed 6 bases, with 12 bases lying between them. CDR3 in amino acids: CASSRDLREQYF. The CDR3 DNA reads as TGTGCCAGCTCGAGGGACTTACGCGAGCAGTACTTC.

In this sample, this clonotype turned up many times. The rearrangement links TRBV29-1 to TRBJ2-2; D gene uncertain. The CDR3 runs to 12 residues. V was shortened by 3 bases and J by 8 bases, with 10 bases between the two germline ends. Germline lookup yields CDR1 SQVTM and CDR2 ANQGSEA. The CDR3 is CSVERYPGELFF. As DNA, the CDR3 is TGCAGCGTTGAGAGATACCCTGGGGAGCTGTTTTTT.

This clonotype was counted at least ten times. The genes are TRBV6-5 and TRBJ2-1, with D unclear. The CDR3 length is 14 residues. Trimming shortened V by 7 bases and J by 8 bases, and 18 bases separated the two germline ends. Germline assignment: CDR1 MNHEY and CDR2 SVGAGI. The CDR3 nucleotides are TGTGCCAGCACCCGTGATGTATGGGATCATGAGCAGTTCTTC. It codes for CASTRDVWDHEQFF.

This clonotype came up many times. The chain recombines TRBV5-6 with TRBJ1-2, with D maybe TRBD1 (5 bases). The CDR3 is 13 amino acids. V gave up 0 bases and J gave up 7 bases, with 10 bases separating them. Germline CDR1 reads SGHDT; CDR2 reads YYEEEE. The CDR3 coding sequence is TGTGCCAGCAGCTTGGCAGGGATTTCTGGCTACACCTTC. Its protein product is CASSLAGISGYTF.

This clonotype occurred many times. The chain is built from TRBV7-9 and TRBJ2-5; D may be TRBD1 or TRBD2 (6 bases each). The CDR3 consists of 14 residues. V dropped 3 bases and J dropped 2 bases, with 10 bases sitting between them. The germline CDR1 and CDR2 sequences are SEHNR and FQNEAQ (reference sequence). The CDR3 region has the DNA TGTGCCAGCAGCTTGGGGGGCTTACAAGAGACCCAGTACTTC. Its translation: CASSLGGLQETQYF.

In its sample, this clonotype was seen many times. This sequence joins TRBV29-1 and TRBJ1-5; D possibly corresponds to TRBD1 (5 bases). Deletions cut 4 bases from V and 7 bases from J, with 14 bases between. Germline V CDR1 and CDR2: SQVTM, ANQGSEA. The CDR3 has 13 residues. CDR3 protein: CSVGVTSGQPQHF. CDR3 bases: TGCAGCGTTGGAGTGACGTCAGGGCAGCCCCAGCATTTT.

This clonotype was recorded many times. V is TRBV7-2 and J is TRBJ2-2; D ambiguous. The V gene lost 5 bases and the J gene lost 6 bases, with 10 bases spanning the gap. The germline gives CDR1 SGHTA, CDR2 FQGNSA. The CDR3 spans 13 residues. CDR3 DNA: TGTGCCAGCAGCATGGGGTACGCCGGGGAGCTGTTTTTT. Translated, it gives CASSMGYAGELFF.

This clonotype showed up many times. This chain joins TRBV6-4 and TRBJ2-3; tentatively, D is TRBD2 (6 bases). V gave up 8 bases and J gave up 4 bases, with 16 bases separating them. Germline values: CDR1 MRHNA, CDR2 SNTAGT. This CDR3 has 14 residues. DNA for the CDR3: TGTGCCAGCGCCTCGGGAGAGGGTGCAGATACGCAGTATTTT. Its translation is CASASGEGADTQYF.

This clonotype was counted at least ten times. The chain joins TRBV12-3 or TRBV12-4 to TRBJ2-7; 7 nucleotides match TRBD1. V shed 5 bases and J 3 bases; nucleotides not matched to a gene: 7. This CDR3 region has 14 residues. CDR3 coding DNA: TGTGCCAGCAGTGAACGAAGACAGGGCTACGAGCAGTACTTC. Its translation: CASSERRQGYEQYF.

On this clonotype: A much larger clone lies one base from this, so it may be a read error. Since no conserved phenylalanine or tryptophan closes the CDR3, a read error is the likely cause. V and J are TRBV12-3 or TRBV12-4 and TRBJ1-1; D not certain. Trimming took 3 bases from V and 11 from J, leaving 10 bases between them. This CDR3 is 11 amino acids long. The CDR3 nucleotides are TGTGCCAGCAGTTTGAGGGTGCGTGCTTTCTCT. Protein sequence: CASSLRVRAFS.

This clonotype was picked up many times. The chain combines TRBV10-3 with TRBJ2-3; 7 bases are a match to TRBD1. After removal of 6 bases from V and 8 bases from J, the junction contained 14 bases not matched to a gene. CDR1 and CDR2 from the germline V gene are ENHRY and SYGVKD. The CDR3 totals 15 residues. The CDR3 bases are TGTGCCATCAGGGGAGAGACAGGGTTGAGTAGTACGCAGTATTTT. It translates to CAIRGETGLSSTQYF.

In this sample, this clonotype turned up many times. V is TRBV20-1 and J is TRBJ2-1, with D maybe TRBD2 (5 bases). V gave up 0 bases and J gave up 6 bases, with 15 bases separating them. The CDR3 extends over 15 amino acids. Germline values: CDR1 DFQATT, CDR2 SNEGSKA (reference sequence). CDR3 region: CSARDWSSSANEQFF. The CDR3 DNA is TGCAGTGCTAGAGATTGGTCTAGCAGTGCCAATGAGCAGTTCTTC.

The J gene is TRBJ1-2, the V gene TRBV6-6; D is possibly TRBD1 (5 bases). Germline assignment: CDR1 MNHNY and CDR2 SVGAGI (reference sequence). The CDR3 has 12 residues. The ends were cut back, 6 bases at V and 7 bases at J, with 12 bases in the middle. The DNA for the CDR3 is TGTGCCAGCAGCGTCGACGGGGGTGGCTACACCTTC. Translating gives CASSVDGGGYTF.

The sample holds many counts of this clonotype. The chain recombines TRBV29-1 with TRBJ1-2; D is possibly TRBD1 (6 bases). Germline-derived CDR1 and CDR2 are SQVTM and ANQGSEA. This CDR3 is built from 9 residues. CDR3 sequence: CSTGEGYTF. In DNA, the CDR3 is TGCTCGACAGGAGAGGGCTACACCTTC. The full variable domain, with the rest looked up from reference TRBV29-1 and TRBJ1-2, is SAVISQKPSRDICQRGTSLTIQCQVDSQVTMMFWYRQQPGQSLTLIATANQGSEATYESGFVIDKFPISRPNLTFSTLTVSNMSPEDSSIYLCSTGEGYTFGSGTRLTVV.

The sample holds many counts of this clonotype. The chain uses TRBV7-9 and TRBJ2-5, with 9 bases lining up with TRBD2. The CDR3 extends over 17 amino acids. Germline trimming cut 2 bases from V and 3 bases from J; bases unmatched to any gene: 10. Germline CDR1 SEHNR, CDR2 FQNEAQ (reference sequence). The CDR3: CASSLIHSGGLKETQYF. As DNA, the CDR3 is TGTGCCAGCAGCTTAATTCACAGCGGGGGGCTGAAAGAGACCCAGTACTTC.

V is TRBV20-1 and J is TRBJ2-5, with a weak D call TRBD2 (5 bases). The CDR3 sequence is 14 residues long. V was shortened by 6 bases and J by 5 bases, with 19 bases between the two germline ends. The germline CDR1 and CDR2 sequences are DFQATT and SNEGSKA (reference sequence). For the CDR3, the DNA is TGCAGTGCCACCTTCGACGGGTCGGGGGAGACCCAGTACTTC. Encoded protein: CSATFDGSGETQYF.

This clonotype was observed many times. The chain couples TRBV20-1 to TRBJ1-1, with TRBD1 as a possible D gene (5 bases). V was pared by 0 bases and J by 8 bases, with 16 bases between. The germline gives CDR1 DFQATT, CDR2 SNEGSKA (reference sequence). CDR3 length: 14 residues. The CDR3 region has the DNA TGCAGTGCTAGAGATCAGGGTGGGGGTGAAGAAGCTTTCTTT. Amino acids: CSARDQGGGEEAFF.

This clonotype was detected ten times or more. V is TRBV7-8 and J is TRBJ2-2; D ambiguous. This CDR3 has 16 residues. Trimming took off 2 bases at V and 1 base at J, with 11 bases between the two ends. Germline CDR1 SGHVS, CDR2 FQNEAQ. The CDR3 sequence is CASSLSIGLNTGELFF. As DNA, the CDR3 is TGTGCCAGCAGCTTATCAATAGGGTTGAACACCGGGGAGCTGTTTTTT.

Many counts were recorded for this clonotype. The V and J genes are TRBV5-1 and TRBJ1-3, with TRBD1 identical over 8 bases. The CDR3 extends over 15 amino acids. Germline trimming cut 2 bases from V and 6 bases from J; bases unmatched to any gene: 7. Per germline, CDR1 SGHRS and CDR2 YFSETQ. CDR3 region: CASSLRGQGPNTIYF. In DNA form, the CDR3 reads TGCGCCAGCAGCTTAAGAGGACAGGGTCCAAACACCATATATTTT.

This clonotype came up many times. This rearrangement joins TRBV3-1 to TRBJ2-5; TRBD2 is a possible D gene (5 bases). The CDR3 consists of 15 residues. V gave up 4 bases and J gave up 5 bases, with 17 bases separating them. Germline CDR1 reads LGHDT; CDR2 reads YNNKEL (reference sequence). The CDR3 is CASSPRTAQQETQYF. In nucleotides, the CDR3 is TGTGCCAGCAGCCCTCGGACTGCCCAACAGGAGACCCAGTACTTC.

This clonotype was seen ten or more times. This chain uses TRBV12-3 or TRBV12-4 with TRBJ2-1; tentative D call: TRBD1 (5 bases). The CDR3 length is 12 residues. Between the trimmed V and J ends, which lost 3 bases and 10 bases, there was a span of 10 bases. Written as DNA, the CDR3 is TGTGCCAGCAGTTTTAGGACACTAGAGCAGTTCTTC. Translating it yields CASSFRTLEQFF.

This clonotype has at least ten counts. V and J are TRBV15 and TRBJ2-2; D is uncertain. Germline values: CDR1 LNHNV, CDR2 YYDKDF (reference sequence). The V end was cut by 1 base, the J end by 6 bases, with 12 bases between. The CDR3 is 15 residues long. The CDR3 DNA sequence: TGTGCCACCAGCAGAGGGCCTTGGGGTGCCGGGGAGCTGTTTTTT. Its translation: CATSRGPWGAGELFF.

This clonotype was counted ten times or more. The chain uses TRBV7-9 and TRBJ1-4, with 7 bases aligning to TRBD1. From germline, CDR1 is SEHNR and CDR2 FQNEAQ (reference sequence). CDR3 length equals 15 residues. J was trimmed by 8 bases and V by 5 bases; bases with no gene match: 11. CDR3 in DNA: TGTGCCAGCAGCCCACTTGACAGGGTGGAAGAAAAACTGTTTTTT. Protein: CASSPLDRVEEKLFF.